The sequence of this T cell receptor (beta chain) was determined in a study of cytomegalovirus exposure and HLA in healthy donors. Study-wide results and caveats: In the analysis, some V segments, TRBV6-2 and TRBV6-3 included, were excluded as indistinguishable. Equally common other TCR beta chains were less clonally expanded than HLA-associated ones, a later analysis found.

The PCR was carried out with 60 Vbeta primers and 13 Jbeta primers. Method: immunoSEQ multiplex PCR; TCRdb's copy keeps in-frame clones and lacks some. The sample shows some 170,000 clones, approximately 80% of them seen only once. V was clipped by 3 bases and J by 5 bases; unmatched bases: 9. Germline V gene lookup returns CDR1 MNHNS and CDR2 SASEGT. The CDR3 is 16 amino acids. The table lists this clone with a few counts. Its antigen remains unknown. This chain uses TRBV6-1 with TRBJ1-3; 8 bases are shared with TRBD1. The sequencing sample was made of PBMCs. This TCR was recovered from a woman aged 25 to 45 in good health and CMV-seronegative. The CDR3 loop is CASSEPPGQARNTIYF. In DNA form, the CDR3 reads TGTGCCAGCAGTGAGCCTCCGGGACAGGCTCGAAACACCATATATTTT.